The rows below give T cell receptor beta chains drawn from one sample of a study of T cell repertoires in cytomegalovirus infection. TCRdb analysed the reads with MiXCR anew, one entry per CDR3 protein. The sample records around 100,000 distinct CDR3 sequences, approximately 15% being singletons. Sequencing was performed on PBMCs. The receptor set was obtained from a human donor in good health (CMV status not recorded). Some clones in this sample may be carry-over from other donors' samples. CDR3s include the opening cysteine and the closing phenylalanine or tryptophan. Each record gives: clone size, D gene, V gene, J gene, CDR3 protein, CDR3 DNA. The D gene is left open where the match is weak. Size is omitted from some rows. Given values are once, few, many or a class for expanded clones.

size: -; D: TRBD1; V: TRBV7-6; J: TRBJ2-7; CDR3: CASSPTGVLSGEQYF; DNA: TGTGCCAGCAGCCCGACAGGGGTTCTTAGTGGCGAGCAGTACTTC
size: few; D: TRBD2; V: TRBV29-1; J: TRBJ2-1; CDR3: CSVEGLAGGRSYNEQFF; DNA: TGCAGCGTTGAGGGACTAGCGGGGGGGCGGTCCTACAATGAGCAGTTCTTC
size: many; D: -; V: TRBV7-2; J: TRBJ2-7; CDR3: CASSLGTAYGGQYF; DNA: TGTGCCAGCAGCTTAGGGACTGCCTACGGTGGGCAGTACTTC
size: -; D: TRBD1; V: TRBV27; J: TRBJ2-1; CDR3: CASSLSRTGYYNEQFF; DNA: TGTGCCAGCAGTTTATCGCGGACAGGATACTACAATGAGCAGTTCTTC
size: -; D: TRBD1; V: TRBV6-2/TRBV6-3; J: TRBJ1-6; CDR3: CASRWSAGGMSPLHF; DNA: TGTGCCAGCAGATGGTCGGCAGGGGGAATGTCACCCCTCCACTTT
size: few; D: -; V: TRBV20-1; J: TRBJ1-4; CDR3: CSASRDTDVALFF; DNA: TGCAGTGCTAGCCGGGACACCGACGTAGCACTGTTTTTT
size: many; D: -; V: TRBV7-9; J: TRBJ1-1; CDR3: CASSLVQTEAFF; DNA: TGTGCCAGCAGCTTAGTCCAGACTGAAGCTTTCTTT
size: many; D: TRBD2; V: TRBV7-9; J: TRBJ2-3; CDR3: CASSLGLAGGTDTQYF; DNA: TGTGCCAGCAGCCTGGGACTAGCGGGGGGCACAGATACGCAGTATTTT
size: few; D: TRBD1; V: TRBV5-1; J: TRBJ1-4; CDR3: CASSVGQGNEKLFF; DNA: TGCGCCAGCAGCGTTGGACAGGGGAATGAAAAACTGTTTTTT
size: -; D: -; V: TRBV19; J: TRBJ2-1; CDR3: CASSTWGENEQFF; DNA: TGTGCCAGTAGTACTTGGGGGGAAAATGAGCAGTTCTTC
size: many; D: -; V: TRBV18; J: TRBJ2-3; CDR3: CASSPATSTDTQYF; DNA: TGTGCCAGCTCACCTGCAACTAGCACAGATACGCAGTATTTT
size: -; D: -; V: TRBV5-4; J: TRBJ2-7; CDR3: CASSAPTSYEQYF; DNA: TGTGCCAGCAGCGCCCCGACCTCCTACGAGCAGTACTTC
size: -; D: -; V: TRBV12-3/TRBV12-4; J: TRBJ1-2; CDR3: CATVAGTGTYGYTF; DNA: TGTGCCACCGTTGCTGGGACGGGAACCTATGGCTACACCTTC
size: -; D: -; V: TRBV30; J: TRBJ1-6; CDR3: CAWERNSSPLHF; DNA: TGTGCCTGGGAAAGGAATTCCTCACCCCTCCACTTT
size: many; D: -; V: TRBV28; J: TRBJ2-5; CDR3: CASSFSTETQYF; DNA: TGTGCCAGCAGTTTCTCAACAGAGACCCAGTACTTC
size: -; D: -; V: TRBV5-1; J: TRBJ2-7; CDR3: CASRLDTPSFYEQYF; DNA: TGCGCCAGCAGACTCGACACCCCTTCCTTCTACGAGCAGTACTTC
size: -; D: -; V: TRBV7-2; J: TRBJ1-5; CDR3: CASSLSGAGTGQPQHF; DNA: TGTGCCAGCAGCTTATCAGGGGCAGGGACGGGGCAGCCCCAGCATTTT
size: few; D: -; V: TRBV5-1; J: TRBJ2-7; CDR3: CASSLAGVSTPYEQYF; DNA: TGCGCCAGCAGCTTGGCGGGGGTGTCCACCCCCTACGAGCAGTACTTC
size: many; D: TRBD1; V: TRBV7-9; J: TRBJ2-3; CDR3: CASSLRGRTGYTDTQYF; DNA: TGTGCCAGCAGCTTAAGGGGAAGGACAGGATACACAGATACGCAGTATTTT
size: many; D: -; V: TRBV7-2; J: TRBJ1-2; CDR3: CASSLFSENYGYTF; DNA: TGTGCCAGCAGCTTATTTTCAGAGAACTATGGCTACACCTTC
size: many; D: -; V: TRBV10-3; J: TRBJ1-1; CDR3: CAISNRLNTEAFF; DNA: TGTGCCATCAGCAACAGGCTGAACACTGAAGCTTTCTTT
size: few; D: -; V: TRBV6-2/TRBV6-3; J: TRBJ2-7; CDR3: CASSYRGRAGVISYEQYF; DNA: TGTGCCAGCAGTTATCGAGGTCGGGCAGGAGTCATATCCTACGAGCAGTACTTC
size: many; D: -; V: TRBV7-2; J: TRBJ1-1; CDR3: CASSSGPSNTEAFF; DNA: TGTGCCAGCAGCTCGGGACCTTCGAACACTGAAGCTTTCTTT
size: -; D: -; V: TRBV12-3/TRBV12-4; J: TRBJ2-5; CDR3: CASSLGQFETQYF; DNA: TGTGCCAGCAGTTTAGGACAGTTTGAGACCCAGTACTTC
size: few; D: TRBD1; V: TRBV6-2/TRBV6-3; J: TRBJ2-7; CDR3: CASSPLGQAYEQYF; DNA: TGTGCCAGCAGTCCCCTGGGACAGGCCTACGAGCAGTACTTC
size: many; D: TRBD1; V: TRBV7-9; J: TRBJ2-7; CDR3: CASSSSGTGSYEQYF; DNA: TGTGCCAGCAGCTCTTCCGGGACAGGATCCTACGAGCAGTACTTC
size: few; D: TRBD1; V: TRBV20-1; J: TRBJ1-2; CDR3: CSASTGAARGYTF; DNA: TGCAGTGCTTCGACAGGGGCGGCTCGAGGCTACACCTTC
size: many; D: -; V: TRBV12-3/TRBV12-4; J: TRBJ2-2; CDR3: CASSPWTVNTGELFF; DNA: TGTGCCAGCAGTCCCTGGACCGTCAACACCGGGGAGCTGTTTTTT
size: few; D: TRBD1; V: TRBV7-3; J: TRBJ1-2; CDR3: CASSSDRAGVCTF; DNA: TGTGCCAGCAGCTCAGACAGGGCCGGGGTGTGCACCTTC
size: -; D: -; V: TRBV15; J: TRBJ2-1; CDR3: CATSRRQAEDEQFF; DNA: TGTGCCACCAGCCGCCGACAGGCGGAGGATGAGCAGTTCTTC
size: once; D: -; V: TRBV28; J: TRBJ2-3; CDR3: CACSSGPLLSHTQYF; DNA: TGTGCCTGCAGTTCCGGGCCCCTCCTCTCCCATACGCAGTATTTT
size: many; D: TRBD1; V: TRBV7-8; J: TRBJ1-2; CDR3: CASSFPRQGGNYGYTF; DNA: TGTGCCAGCAGCTTCCCTAGACAGGGCGGTAACTATGGCTACACCTTC
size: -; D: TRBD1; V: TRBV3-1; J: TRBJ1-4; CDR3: CASSQAGTGSTLFF; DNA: TGTGCCAGCAGCCAAGCCGGGACAGGGAGTACACTGTTTTTT
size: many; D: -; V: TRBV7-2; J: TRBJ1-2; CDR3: CASRLDRTYGYTF; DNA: TGTGCCAGCAGACTAGACAGGACCTATGGCTACACCTTC
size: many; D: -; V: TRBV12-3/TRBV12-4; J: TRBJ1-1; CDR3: CASSLSRAVKAFF; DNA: TGTGCCAGCAGTTTAAGCAGGGCGGTGAAAGCTTTCTTT
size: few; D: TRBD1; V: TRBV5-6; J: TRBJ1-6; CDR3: CASSPLGQGNNSPLHF; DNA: TGTGCCAGCAGCCCGCTAGGACAGGGCAATAATTCACCCCTCCACTTT
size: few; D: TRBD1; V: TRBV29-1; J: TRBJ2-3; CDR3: CSVVGDRGLRTDTQYF; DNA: TGCAGCGTTGTAGGAGACAGGGGGCTTCGCACAGATACGCAGTATTTT
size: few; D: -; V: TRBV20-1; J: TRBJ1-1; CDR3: CSARELGRETTEAFF; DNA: TGCAGTGCTAGAGAATTGGGCAGGGAAACTACTGAAGCTTTCTTT
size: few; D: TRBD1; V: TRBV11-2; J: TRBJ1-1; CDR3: CASRTTGVNTEAFF; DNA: TGTGCCAGCAGGACGACAGGGGTGAACACTGAAGCTTTCTTT
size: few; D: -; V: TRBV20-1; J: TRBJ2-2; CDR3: CSARDVGRTGELFF; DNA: TGCAGTGCTAGAGATGTGGGTAGGACCGGGGAGCTGTTTTTT
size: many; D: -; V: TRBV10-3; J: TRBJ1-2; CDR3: CAISGGLTYGYTF; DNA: TGTGCCATCAGTGGAGGACTGACGTATGGCTACACCTTC
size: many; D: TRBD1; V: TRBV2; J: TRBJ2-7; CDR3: CASSANRGNEQYF; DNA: TGTGCCAGCAGTGCAAACAGGGGGAACGAGCAGTACTTC
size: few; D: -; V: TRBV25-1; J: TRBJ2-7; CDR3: CASSDTGGIYEQYF; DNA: TGTGCCAGCAGTGACACCGGGGGTATCTACGAGCAGTACTTC
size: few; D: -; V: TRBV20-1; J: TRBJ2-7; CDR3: CSARKGYEQYF; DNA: TGCAGTGCGAGAAAGGGCTACGAGCAGTACTTC
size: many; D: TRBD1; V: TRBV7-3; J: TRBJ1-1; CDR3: CASSPRTGGNTEAFF; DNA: TGTGCCAGCAGCCCTCGGACAGGGGGAAACACTGAAGCTTTCTTT
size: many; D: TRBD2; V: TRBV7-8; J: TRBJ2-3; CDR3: CASSLERSLAGGPGDTQYF; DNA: TGTGCCAGCAGCTTAGAGCGGAGTCTAGCGGGGGGGCCCGGAGATACGCAGTATTTT
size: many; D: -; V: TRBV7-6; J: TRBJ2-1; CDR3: CASSLGGRVSYNEQFF; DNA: TGTGCCAGCAGCTTAGGGGGACGGGTCTCCTACAATGAGCAGTTCTTC
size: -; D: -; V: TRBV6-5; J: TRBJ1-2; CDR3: CASTYRDGYGYTF; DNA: TGTGCCAGCACCTACCGGGACGGCTATGGCTACACCTTC
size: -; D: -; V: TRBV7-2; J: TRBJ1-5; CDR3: CASSRNSGPPGPQHF; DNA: TGTGCCAGCAGCCGAAACTCCGGGCCCCCGGGACCCCAGCATTTT
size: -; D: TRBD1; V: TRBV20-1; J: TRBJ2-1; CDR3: CSARDRGSGEQFF; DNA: TGCAGTGCTCGAGACAGGGGCTCGGGTGAGCAGTTCTTC
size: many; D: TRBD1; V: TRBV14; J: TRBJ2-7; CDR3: CASSQGQGPRNYEQYF; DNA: TGTGCCAGCAGCCAGGGACAGGGCCCGAGGAACTACGAGCAGTACTTC
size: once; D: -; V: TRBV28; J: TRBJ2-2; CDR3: CASKQRANTGELFF; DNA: TGTGCCAGCAAGCAGAGGGCGAACACCGGGGAGCTGTTTTTT
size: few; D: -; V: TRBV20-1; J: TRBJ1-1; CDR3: CSARDGRSTEAFF; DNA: TGCAGTGCTAGAGATGGCCGGAGCACTGAAGCTTTCTTT
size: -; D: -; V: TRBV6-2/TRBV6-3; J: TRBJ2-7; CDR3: CASRTGNHEQYF; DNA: TGTGCCAGCAGAACAGGGAACCACGAGCAGTACTTC
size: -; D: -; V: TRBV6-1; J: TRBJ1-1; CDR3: CARDIPGTPKDTEAFF; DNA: TGTGCCAGGGACATACCCGGGACGCCCAAGGACACTGAAGCTTTCTTT
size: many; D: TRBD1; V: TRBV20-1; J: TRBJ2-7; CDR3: CSASGQGIYEQYF; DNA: TGCAGTGCATCTGGACAGGGTATCTACGAGCAGTACTTC
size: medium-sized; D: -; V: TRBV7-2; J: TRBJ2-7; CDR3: CASSLEYSTYEQYF; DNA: TGTGCCAGCAGCTTAGAGTACAGCACCTACGAGCAGTACTTC